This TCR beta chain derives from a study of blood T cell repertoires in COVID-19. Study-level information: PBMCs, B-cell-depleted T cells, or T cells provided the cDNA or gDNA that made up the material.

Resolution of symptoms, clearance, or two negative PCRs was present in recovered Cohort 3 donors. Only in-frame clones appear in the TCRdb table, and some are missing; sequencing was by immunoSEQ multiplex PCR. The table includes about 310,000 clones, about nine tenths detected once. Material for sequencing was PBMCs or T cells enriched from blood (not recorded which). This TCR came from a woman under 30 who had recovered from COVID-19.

The CDR3 region is CASSFILDRDRAFDGYTF. CDR3 nucleotide sequence: TGTGCCAGCAGTTTTATTCTTGACCGGGACAGGGCGTTTGATGGCTACACCTTC. The gene calls are TRBV28 and TRBJ1-2, with 9 bases that match TRBD1. The CDR3 is 18 amino acids. V lost 3 bases and J lost 6; bases outside the gene matches: 17. The V gene's germline CDR1 is MDHEN and CDR2 SYDVKM.